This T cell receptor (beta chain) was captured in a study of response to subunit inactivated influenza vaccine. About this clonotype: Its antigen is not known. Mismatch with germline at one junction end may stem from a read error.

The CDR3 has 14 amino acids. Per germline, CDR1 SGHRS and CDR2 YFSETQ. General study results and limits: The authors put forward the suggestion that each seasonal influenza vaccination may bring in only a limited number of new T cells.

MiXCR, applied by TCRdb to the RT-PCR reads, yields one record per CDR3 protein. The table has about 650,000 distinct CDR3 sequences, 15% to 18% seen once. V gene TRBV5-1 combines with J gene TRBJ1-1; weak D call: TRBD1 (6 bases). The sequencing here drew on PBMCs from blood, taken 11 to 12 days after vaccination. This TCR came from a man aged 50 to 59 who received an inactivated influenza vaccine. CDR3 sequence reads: CVSRQGTVNTEAFF. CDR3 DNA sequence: TGCGTCAGCAGGCAGGGGACGGTGAACACTGAAGCTTTCTTT.